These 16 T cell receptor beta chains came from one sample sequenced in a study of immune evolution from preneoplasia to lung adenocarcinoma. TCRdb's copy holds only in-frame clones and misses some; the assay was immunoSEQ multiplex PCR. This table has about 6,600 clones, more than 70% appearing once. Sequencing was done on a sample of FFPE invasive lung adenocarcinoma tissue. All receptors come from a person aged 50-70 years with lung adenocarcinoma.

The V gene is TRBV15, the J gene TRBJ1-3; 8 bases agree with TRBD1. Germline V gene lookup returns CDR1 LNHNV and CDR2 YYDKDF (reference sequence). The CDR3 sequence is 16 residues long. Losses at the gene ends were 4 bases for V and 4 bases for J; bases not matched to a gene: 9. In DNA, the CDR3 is TGTGCCACCAGCACGAGGACAGGGACTACGGGAAACACCATATATTTT. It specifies CATSTRTGTTGNTIYF. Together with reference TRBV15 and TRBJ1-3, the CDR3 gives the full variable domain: DAMVIQNPRYQVTQFGKPVTLSCSQTLNHNVMYWYQQKSSQAPKLLFHYYDKDFNNEADTPDNFQSRRPNTSFCFLDIRSPGLGDTAMYLCATSTRTGTTGNTIYFGEGSWLTVV.

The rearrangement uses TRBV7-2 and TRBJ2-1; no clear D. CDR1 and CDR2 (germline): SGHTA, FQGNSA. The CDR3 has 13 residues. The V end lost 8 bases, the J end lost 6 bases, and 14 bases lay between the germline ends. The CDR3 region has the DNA TGTGCCAGCGCCTGGCCCGTTCTCAATGAGCAGTTCTTC. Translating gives CASAWPVLNEQFF. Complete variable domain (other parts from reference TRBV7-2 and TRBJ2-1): GAGVSQSPSNKVTEKGKDVELRCDPISGHTALYWYRQSLGQGLEFLIYFQGNSAPDKSGLPSDRFSAERTGGSVSTLTIQRTQQEDSAVYLCASAWPVLNEQFFGPGTRLTVL.

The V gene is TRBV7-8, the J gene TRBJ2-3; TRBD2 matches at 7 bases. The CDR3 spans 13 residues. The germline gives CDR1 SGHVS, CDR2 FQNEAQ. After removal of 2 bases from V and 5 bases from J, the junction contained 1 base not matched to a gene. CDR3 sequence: CASSLSGKDTQYF. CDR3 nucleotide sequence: TGTGCCAGCAGCTTAAGCGGGAAAGATACGCAGTATTTT.

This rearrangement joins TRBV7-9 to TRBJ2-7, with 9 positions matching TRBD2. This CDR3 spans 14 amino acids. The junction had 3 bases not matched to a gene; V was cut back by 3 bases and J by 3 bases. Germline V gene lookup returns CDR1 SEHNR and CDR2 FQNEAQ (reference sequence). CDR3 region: CASSLAGGGYEQYF. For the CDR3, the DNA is TGTGCCAGCAGCTTGGCGGGAGGGGGCTACGAGCAGTACTTC.

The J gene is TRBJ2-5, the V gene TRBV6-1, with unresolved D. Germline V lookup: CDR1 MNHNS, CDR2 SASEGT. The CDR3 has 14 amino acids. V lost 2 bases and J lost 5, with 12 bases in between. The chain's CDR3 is CASSERPVRETQYF. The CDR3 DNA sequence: TGTGCCAGCAGTGAAAGACCAGTTAGGGAGACCCAGTACTTC.

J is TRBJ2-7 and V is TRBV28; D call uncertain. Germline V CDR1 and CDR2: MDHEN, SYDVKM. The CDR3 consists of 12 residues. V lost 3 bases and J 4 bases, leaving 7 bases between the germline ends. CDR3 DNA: TGTGCCAGCAGTTTTTCTAGGTACGAGCAGTACTTC. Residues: CASSFSRYEQYF.

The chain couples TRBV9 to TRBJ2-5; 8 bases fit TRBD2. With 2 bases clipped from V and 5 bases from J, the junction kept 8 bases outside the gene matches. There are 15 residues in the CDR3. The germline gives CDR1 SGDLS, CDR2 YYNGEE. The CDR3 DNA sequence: TGTGCCAGCAGCGTCTGGGCTAGCGGGCTGGAGACCCAGTACTTC. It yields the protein CASSVWASGLETQYF.

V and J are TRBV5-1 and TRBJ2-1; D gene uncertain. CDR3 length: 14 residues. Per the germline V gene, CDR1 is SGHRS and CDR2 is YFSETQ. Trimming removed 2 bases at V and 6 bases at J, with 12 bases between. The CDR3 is CASSLLGRRNEQFF. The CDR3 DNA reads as TGCGCCAGCAGCTTACTTGGGCGACGCAATGAGCAGTTCTTC. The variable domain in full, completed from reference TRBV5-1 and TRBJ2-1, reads KAGVTQTPRYLIKTRGQQVTLSCSPISGHRSVSWYQQTPGQGLQFLFEYFSETQRNKGNFPGRFSGRQFSNSRSEMNVSTLELGDSALYLCASSLLGRRNEQFFGPGTRLTVL.

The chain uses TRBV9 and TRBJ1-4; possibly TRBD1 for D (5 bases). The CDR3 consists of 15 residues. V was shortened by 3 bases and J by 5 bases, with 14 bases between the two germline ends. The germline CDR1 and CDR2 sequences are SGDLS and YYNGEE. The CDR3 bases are TGTGCCAGCAGCGCCAGCCGGGACGGGAATGAAAAACTGTTTTTT. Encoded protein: CASSASRDGNEKLFF. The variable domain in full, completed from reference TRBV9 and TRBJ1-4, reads DSGVTQTPKHLITATGQRVTLRCSPRSGDLSVYWYQQSLDQGLQFLIQYYNGEERAKGNILERFSAQQFPDLHSELNLSSLELGDSALYFCASSASRDGNEKLFFGSGTQLSVL.

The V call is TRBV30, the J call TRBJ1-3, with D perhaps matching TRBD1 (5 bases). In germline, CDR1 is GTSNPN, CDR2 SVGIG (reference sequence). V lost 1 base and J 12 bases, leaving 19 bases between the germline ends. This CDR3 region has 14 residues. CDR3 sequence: CAWSEGPLETGIYF. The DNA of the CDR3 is TGTGCCTGGAGTGAGGGGCCTCTGGAAACCGGCATATATTTT.

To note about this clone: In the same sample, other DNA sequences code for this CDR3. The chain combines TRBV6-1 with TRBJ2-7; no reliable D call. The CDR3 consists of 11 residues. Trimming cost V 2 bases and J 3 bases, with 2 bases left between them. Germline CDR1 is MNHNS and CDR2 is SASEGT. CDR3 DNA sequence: TGTGCCAGCAGTGAATTCTACGAGCAGTACTTC. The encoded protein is CASSEFYEQYF.

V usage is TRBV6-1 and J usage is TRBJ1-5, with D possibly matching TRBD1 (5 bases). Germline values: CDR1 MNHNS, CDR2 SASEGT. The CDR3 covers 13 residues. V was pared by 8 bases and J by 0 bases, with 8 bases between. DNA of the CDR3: TGTGCCAGCGGGACTTATAGCAATCAGCCCCAGCATTTT. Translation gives CASGTYSNQPQHF.

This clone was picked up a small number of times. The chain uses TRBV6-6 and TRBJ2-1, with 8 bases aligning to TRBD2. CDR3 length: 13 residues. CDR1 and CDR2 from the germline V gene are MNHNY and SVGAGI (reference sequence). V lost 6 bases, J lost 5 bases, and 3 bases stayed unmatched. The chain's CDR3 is CASRGLEDNEQFF. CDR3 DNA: TGTGCCAGCAGGGGACTAGAAGACAATGAGCAGTTCTTC.

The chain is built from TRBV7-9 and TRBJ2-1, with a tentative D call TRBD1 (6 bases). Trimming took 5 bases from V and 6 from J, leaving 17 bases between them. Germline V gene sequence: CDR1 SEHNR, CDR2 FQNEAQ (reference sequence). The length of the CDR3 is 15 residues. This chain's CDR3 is CASSPTTGFFNEQFF. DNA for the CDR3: TGTGCCAGCAGCCCTACAACAGGGTTTTTCAATGAGCAGTTCTTC.

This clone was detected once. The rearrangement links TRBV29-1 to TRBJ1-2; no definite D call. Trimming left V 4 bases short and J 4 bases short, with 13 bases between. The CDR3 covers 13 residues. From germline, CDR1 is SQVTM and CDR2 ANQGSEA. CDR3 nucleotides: TGCAGCGTTGGAGGAGGACTCGGCTATGGCTACACCTTC. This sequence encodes CSVGGGLGYGYTF. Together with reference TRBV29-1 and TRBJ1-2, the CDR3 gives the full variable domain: SAVISQKPSRDICQRGTSLTIQCQVDSQVTMMFWYRQQPGQSLTLIATANQGSEATYESGFVIDKFPISRPNLTFSTLTVSNMSPEDSSIYLCSVGGGLGYGYTFGSGTRLTVV.

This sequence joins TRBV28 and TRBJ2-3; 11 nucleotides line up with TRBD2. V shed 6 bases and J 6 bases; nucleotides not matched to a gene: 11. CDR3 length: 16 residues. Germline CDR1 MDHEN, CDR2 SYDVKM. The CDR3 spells CASRGTSGGVVDTQYF. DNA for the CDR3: TGTGCCAGCAGAGGGACTAGCGGAGGTGTCGTGGATACGCAGTATTTT. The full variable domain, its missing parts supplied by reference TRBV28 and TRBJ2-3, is DVKVTQSSRYLVKRTGEKVFLECVQDMDHENMFWYRQDPGLGLRLIYFSYDVKMKEKGDIPEGYSVSREKKERFSLILESASTNQTSMYLCASRGTSGGVVDTQYFGPGTRLTVL.